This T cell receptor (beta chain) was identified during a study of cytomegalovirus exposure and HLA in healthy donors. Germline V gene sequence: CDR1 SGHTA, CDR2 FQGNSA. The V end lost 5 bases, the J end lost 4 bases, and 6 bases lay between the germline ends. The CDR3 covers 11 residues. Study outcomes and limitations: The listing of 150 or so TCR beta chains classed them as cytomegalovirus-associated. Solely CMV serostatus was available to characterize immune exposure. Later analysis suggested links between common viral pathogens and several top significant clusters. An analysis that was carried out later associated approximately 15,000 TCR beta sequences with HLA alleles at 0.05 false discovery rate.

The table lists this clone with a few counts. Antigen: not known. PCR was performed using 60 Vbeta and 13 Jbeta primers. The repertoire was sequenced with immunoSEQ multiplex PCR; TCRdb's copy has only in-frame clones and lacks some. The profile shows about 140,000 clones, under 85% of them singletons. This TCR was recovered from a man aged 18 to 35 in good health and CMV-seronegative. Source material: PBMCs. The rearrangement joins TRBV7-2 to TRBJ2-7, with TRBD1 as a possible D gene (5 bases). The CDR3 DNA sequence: TGTGCCAGCAGCGACAGATACGAGCAGTACTTC. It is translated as CASSDRYEQYF. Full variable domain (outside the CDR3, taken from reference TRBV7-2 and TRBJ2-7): GAGVSQSPSNKVTEKGKDVELRCDPISGHTALYWYRQSLGQGLEFLIYFQGNSAPDKSGLPSDRFSAERTGGSVSTLTIQRTQQEDSAVYLCASSDRYEQYFGPGTRLTVT.